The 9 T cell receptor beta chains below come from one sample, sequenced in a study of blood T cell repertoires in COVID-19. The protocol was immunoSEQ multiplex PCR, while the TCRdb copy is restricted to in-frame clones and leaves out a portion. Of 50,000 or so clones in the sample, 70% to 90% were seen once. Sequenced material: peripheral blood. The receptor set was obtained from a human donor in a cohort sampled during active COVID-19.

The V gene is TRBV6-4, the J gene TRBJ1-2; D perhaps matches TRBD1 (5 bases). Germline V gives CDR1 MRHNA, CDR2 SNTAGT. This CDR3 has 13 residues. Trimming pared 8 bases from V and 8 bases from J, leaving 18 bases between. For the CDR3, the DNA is TGTGCCAGCTCGGGCGGGGCCGGAGAAGGCTACACCTTC. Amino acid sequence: CASSGGAGEGYTF.

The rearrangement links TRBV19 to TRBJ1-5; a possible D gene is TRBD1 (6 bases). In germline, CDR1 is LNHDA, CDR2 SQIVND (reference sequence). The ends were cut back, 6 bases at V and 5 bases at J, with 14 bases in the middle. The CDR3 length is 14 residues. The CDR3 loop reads CASRGGAMDQPQHF. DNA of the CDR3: TGTGCCAGTAGGGGGGGGGCGATGGATCAGCCCCAGCATTTT.

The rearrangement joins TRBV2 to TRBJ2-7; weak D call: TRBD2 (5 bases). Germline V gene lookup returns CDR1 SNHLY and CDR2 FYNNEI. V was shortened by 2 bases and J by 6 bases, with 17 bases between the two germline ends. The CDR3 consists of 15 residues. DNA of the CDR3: TGTGCCAGCAGTGAAAGTAAGGCCCCGGAGGCCGAGCAGTACTTC. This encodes CASSESKAPEAEQYF.

In DNA, the CDR3 is TGCGCCAGCAGCCAAGCACAGGGGGCTTTCGGCACTGAAGCTTTCTTT. This translates into CASSQAQGAFGTEAFF. The chain recombines TRBV4-1 with TRBJ1-1, with TRBD1 identical over 9 bases. The CDR3 has 16 amino acids. Germline V gene data show CDR1 as MGHRA and CDR2 as YSYEKL. V dropped 1 base and J dropped 4; count of bases not matched to a gene: 7.

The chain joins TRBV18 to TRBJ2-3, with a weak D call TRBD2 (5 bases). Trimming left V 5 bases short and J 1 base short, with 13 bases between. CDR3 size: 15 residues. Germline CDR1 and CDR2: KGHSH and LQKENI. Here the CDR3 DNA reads TGTGCCAGCTCAAGAATCTCGAGGGGCACAGATACGCAGTATTTT. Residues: CASSRISRGTDTQYF.

CDR3 region: CASSLGQGTSGQFF. Written as DNA, the CDR3 is TGTGCCAGCAGCCTCGGACAGGGAACAAGCGGGCAGTTCTTC. The chain couples TRBV2 to TRBJ2-1; 8 bases agree with TRBD1. With V trimmed by 6 bases and J by 12 bases, 13 bases remained unmatched. The V gene's germline CDR1 is SNHLY and CDR2 FYNNEI. There are 14 residues in the CDR3.

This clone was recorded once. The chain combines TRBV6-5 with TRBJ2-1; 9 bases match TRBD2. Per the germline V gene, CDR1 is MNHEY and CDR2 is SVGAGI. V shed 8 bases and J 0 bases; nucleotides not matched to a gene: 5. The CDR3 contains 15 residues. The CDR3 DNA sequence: TGTGCCAGCCTGATTAGCGGGAGCTCCTACAATGAGCAGTTCTTC. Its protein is CASLISGSSYNEQFF.

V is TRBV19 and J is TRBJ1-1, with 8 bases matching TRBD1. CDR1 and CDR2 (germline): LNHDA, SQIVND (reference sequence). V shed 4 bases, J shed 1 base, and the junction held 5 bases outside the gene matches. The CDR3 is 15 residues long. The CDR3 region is CASSRGQAKNTEAFF. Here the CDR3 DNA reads TGTGCCAGTAGTAGGGGACAGGCGAAGAACACTGAAGCTTTCTTT.

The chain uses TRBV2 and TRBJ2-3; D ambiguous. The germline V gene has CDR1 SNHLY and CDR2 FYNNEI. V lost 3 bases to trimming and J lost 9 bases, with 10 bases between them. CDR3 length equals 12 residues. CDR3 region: CASSDNFWTQYF. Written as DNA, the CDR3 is TGTGCCAGCAGTGACAACTTTTGGACGCAGTATTTT.